The source of this TCR beta chain is a study of cytomegalovirus exposure and HLA in healthy donors. Study context: There were some 400 genotyped donors. Of these, roughly 80% fell in the genetic ancestry cluster associated with self-reported Caucasian donors.

This CDR3 has 15 residues. V lost 0 bases, J lost 3 bases, and 3 bases stayed unmatched. Germline V gene sequence: CDR1 WNHNN, CDR2 SYGVQD (reference sequence). A word on this clone: Antigen: not known.

Findings of the study overall: In vitro testing confirmed a few CMV-associated chains as specific for CMV antigens. The authors judged a highly shared variant cluster likely a sequencing artifact.

Primers included in the PCR were 60 Vbeta and 13 Jbeta primers. TCRdb's table, derived via immunoSEQ multiplex PCR, lists solely in-frame clones and lacks some. The table records approximately 100,000 clones, around 75% of them present only once. The chain uses TRBV10-1 and TRBJ2-7, with 9 nucleotides matching TRBD1. The sequenced sample consisted of PBMCs. The TCR was taken from a man between 18 and 35 years old in good health and CMV-seropositive. CDR3 coding DNA: TGCGCCAGCAGTGAGTCGGGACAGGGTCTCTACGAGCAGTACTTC. This encodes CASSESGQGLYEQYF.